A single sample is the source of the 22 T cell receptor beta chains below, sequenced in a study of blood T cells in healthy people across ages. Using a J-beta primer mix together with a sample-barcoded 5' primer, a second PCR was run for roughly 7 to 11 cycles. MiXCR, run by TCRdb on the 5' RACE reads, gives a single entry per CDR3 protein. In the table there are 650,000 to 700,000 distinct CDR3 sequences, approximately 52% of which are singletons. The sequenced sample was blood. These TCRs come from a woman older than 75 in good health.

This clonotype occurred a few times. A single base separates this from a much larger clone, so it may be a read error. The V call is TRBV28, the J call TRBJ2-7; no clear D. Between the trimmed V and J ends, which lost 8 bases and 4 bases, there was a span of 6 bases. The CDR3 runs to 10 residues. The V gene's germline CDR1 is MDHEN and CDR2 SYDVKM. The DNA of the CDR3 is TGTGCCAGCGGGATATACGAGCAGTACTTC. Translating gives CASGIYEQYF.

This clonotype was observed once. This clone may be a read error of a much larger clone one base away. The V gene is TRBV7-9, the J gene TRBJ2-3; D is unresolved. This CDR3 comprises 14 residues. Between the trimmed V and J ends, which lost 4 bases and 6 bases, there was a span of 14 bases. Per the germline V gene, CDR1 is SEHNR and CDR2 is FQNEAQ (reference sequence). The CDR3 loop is CASSSAARVDTQYF. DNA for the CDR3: TGTGCCAGCAGCTCCGCGGCTAGGGTTGATACGCAGTATTTT.

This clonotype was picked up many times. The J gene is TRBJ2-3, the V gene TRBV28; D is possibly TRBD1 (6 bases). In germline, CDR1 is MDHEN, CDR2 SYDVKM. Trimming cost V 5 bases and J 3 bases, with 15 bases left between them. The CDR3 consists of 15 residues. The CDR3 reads CASSLPGRGTDTQYF. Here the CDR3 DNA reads TGTGCCAGCAGTCTCCCGGGCAGGGGTACAGATACGCAGTATTTT. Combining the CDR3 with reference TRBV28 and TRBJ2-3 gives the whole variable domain DVKVTQSSRYLVKRTGEKVFLECVQDMDHENMFWYRQDPGLGLRLIYFSYDVKMKEKGDIPEGYSVSREKKERFSLILESASTNQTSMYLCASSLPGRGTDTQYFGPGTRLTVL.

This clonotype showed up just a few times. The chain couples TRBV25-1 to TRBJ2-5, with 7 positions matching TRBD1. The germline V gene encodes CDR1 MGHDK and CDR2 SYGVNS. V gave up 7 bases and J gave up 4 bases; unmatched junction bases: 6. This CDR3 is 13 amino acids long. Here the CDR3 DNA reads TGTGCCAGCACCAACAGGGGTCGAGAGACCCAGTACTTC. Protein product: CASTNRGRETQYF.

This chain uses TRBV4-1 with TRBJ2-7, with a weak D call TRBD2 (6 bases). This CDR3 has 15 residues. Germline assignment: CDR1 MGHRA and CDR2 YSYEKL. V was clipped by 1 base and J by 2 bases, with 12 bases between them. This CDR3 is CASSQAAGRPYEQYF. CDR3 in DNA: TGCGCCAGCAGCCAAGCGGCGGGAAGACCCTACGAGCAGTACTTC.

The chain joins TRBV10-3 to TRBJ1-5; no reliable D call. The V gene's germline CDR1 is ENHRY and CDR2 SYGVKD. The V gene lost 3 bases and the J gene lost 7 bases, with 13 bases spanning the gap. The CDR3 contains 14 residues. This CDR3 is CAISDTGGEQPQHF. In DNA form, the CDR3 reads TGTGCCATCAGTGACACTGGAGGAGAACAGCCCCAGCATTTT.

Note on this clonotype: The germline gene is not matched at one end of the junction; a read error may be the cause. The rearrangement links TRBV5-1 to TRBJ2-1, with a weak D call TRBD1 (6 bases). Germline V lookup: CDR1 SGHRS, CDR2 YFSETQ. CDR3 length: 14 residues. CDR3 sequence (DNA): TGCGCCACCAGCGTCCGGGACAACTACAATGAGCAGTTCTTC. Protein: CATSVRDNYNEQFF.

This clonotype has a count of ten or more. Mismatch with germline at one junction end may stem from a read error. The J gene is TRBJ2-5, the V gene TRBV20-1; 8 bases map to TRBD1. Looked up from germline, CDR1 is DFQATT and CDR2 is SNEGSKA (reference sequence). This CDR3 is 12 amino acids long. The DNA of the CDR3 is TGCAGCGCTACAGGGGGCCAAGAGACCCAGTACTTC. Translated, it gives CSATGGQETQYF.

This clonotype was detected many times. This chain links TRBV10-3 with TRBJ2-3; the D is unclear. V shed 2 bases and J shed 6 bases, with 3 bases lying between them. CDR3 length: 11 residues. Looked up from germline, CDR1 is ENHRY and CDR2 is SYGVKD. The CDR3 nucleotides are TGTGCCATCAGTGAGGCGGATACGCAGTATTTT. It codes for CAISEADTQYF.

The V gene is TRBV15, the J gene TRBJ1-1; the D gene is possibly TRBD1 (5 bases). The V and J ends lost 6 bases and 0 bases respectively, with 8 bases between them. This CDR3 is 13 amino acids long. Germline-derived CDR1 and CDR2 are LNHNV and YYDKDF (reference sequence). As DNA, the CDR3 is TGTGCCACCAGGGAGGGGCTGAACACTGAAGCTTTCTTT. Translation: CATREGLNTEAFF.

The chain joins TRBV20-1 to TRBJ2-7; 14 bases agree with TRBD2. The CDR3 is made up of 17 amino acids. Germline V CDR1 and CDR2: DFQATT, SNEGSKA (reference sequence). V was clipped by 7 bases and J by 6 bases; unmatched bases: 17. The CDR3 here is CSEGRGLAGGHNPEQYF. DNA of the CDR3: TGCAGTGAAGGACGAGGACTAGCGGGAGGACATAACCCCGAGCAGTACTTC.

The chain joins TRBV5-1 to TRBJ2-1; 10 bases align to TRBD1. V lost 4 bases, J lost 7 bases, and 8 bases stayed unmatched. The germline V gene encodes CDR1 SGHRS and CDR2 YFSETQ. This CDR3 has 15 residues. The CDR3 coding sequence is TGCGCCAGCAGCCCCAGACAGGGGGCGCATAATGAGCAGTTCTTC. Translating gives CASSPRQGAHNEQFF.

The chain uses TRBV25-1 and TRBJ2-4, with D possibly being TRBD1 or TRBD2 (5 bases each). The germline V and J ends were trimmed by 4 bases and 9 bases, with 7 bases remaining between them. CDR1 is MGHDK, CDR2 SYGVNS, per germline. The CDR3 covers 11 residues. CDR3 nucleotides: TGTGCCAGCAGTGCTGGGGGCATTCAGTACTTC. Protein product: CASSAGGIQYF.

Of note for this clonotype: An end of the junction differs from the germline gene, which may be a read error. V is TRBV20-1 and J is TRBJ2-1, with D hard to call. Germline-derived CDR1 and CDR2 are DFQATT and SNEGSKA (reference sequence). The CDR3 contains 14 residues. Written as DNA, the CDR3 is TGCAGTGCTAGGGGCCAGAGCTCCTCCAATGAGCAGTTCTTC. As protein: CSARGQSSSNEQFF.

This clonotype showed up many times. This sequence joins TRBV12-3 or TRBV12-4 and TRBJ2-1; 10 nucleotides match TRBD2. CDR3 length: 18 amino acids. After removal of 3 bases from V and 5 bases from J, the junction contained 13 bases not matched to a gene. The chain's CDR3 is CASSLSVAGGPLNNEQFF. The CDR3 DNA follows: TGTGCCAGCAGTTTGTCGGTAGCGGGGGGCCCTCTTAACAATGAGCAGTTCTTC.

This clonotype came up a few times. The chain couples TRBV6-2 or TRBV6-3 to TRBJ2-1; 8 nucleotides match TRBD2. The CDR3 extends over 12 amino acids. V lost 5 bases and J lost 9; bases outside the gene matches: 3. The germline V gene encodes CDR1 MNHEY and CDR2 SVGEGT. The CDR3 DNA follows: TGTGCCAGCAGTCGGACTAGCAGTGAGCAGTTCTTC. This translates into CASSRTSSEQFF.

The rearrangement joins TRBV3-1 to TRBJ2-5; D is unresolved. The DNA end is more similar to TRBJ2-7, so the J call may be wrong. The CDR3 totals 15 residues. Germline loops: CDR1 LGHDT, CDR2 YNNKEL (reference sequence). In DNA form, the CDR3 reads TGTGCCAGCAGCCAAGGGGTAGGGTTCTCCTACGAGCAGTACTTC. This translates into CASSQGVGFSYEQYF.

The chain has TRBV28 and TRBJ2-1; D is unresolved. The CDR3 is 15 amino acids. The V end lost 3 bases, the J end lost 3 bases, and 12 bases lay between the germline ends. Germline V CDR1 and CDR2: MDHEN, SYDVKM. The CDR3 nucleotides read TGTGCCAGCAGTTTTCGCAGGAGACTCTACAATGAGCAGTTCTTC. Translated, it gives CASSFRRRLYNEQFF.

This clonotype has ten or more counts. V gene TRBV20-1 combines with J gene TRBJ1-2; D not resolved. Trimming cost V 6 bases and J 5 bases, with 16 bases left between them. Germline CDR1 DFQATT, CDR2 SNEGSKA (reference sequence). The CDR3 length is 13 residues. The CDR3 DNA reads TGCAGTGCCACGGGCCAGGACCCTTATGGCTACACCTTC. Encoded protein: CSATGQDPYGYTF.

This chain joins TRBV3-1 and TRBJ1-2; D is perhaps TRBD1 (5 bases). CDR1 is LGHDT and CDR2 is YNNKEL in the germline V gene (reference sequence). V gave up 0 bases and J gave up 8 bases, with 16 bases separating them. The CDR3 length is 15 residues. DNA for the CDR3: TGTGCCAGCAGCCAAGACCCCGACAGATCCAGCGGCTACACCTTC. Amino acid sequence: CASSQDPDRSSGYTF.

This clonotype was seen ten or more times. CDR3 residues: CAAAGGYEQFF. The CDR3 DNA sequence: TGTGCCGCCGCCGGAGGGTATGAGCAGTTCTTC. The J gene is TRBJ2-1, the V gene TRBV25-1, with D maybe TRBD2 (6 bases). V was shortened by 11 bases and J by 8 bases, with 13 bases between the two germline ends. This CDR3 is 11 amino acids long. Germline lookup yields CDR1 MGHDK and CDR2 SYGVNS.

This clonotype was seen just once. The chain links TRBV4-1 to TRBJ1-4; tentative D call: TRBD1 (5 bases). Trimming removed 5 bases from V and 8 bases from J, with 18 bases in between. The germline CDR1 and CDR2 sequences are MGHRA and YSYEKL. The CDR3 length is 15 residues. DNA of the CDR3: TGCGCCAGCAGCTACCCTCGAGGGGAGCCCGAAAAACTGTTTTTT. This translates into CASSYPRGEPEKLFF.